Each of the 25 T cell receptor beta chains below was sequenced from the same sample in a study of blood T cell repertoires in COVID-19. The method was immunoSEQ multiplex PCR; TCRdb's version includes in-frame clones alone and lacks a portion of them. This sample has about 240,000 clones; about 82% occur once, and the top ten carry 5% to 6.5%. The sequencing input was peripheral blood. The receptors shown here come from a man aged 45-60 years with COVID-19, enrolled during active disease.

The genes are TRBV2 and TRBJ1-1; a weak D match, TRBD1 (5 bases). Germline-derived CDR1 and CDR2 are SNHLY and FYNNEI. This CDR3 is 15 amino acids long. Trimming cost V 6 bases and J 0 bases, with 14 bases left between them. The CDR3 protein is CASRLEGMMNTEAFF. As DNA, the CDR3 is TGTGCCAGCAGACTGGAGGGGATGATGAACACTGAAGCTTTCTTT.

The CDR3 spells CASSRQGNLNQPQHF. CDR3 nucleotide sequence: TGTGCCAGCAGTCGACAGGGGAACCTCAATCAGCCCCAGCATTTT. The chain combines TRBV28 with TRBJ1-5, with 8 bases that match TRBD1. The CDR3 has 15 residues. CDR1 is MDHEN and CDR2 is SYDVKM in the germline V gene. Trimming removed 5 bases from V and 3 bases from J; junction bases left unmatched: 6.

The gene calls are TRBV9 and TRBJ1-6; unclear D gene. With 0 bases removed from V and 5 bases from J, the gap between germline ends came to 6 bases. Germline CDR1 reads SGDLS; CDR2 reads YYNGEE. The CDR3 spans 14 residues. The CDR3 is CASSVVGDNSPLHF. The CDR3 DNA follows: TGTGCCAGCAGCGTAGTCGGAGATAATTCACCCCTCCACTTT. Variable domain in full (rest from reference TRBV9 and TRBJ1-6): DSGVTQTPKHLITATGQRVTLRCSPRSGDLSVYWYQQSLDQGLQFLIQYYNGEERAKGNILERFSAQQFPDLHSELNLSSLELGDSALYFCASSVVGDNSPLHFGNGTRLTVT.

This clone has just a few counts. The chain uses TRBV15 and TRBJ1-2; 7 nucleotides align to TRBD1. Germline V gene lookup returns CDR1 LNHNV and CDR2 YYDKDF (reference sequence). J lost 9 bases, V lost 0 bases, and 10 bases had no gene match. CDR3 length equals 15 residues. CDR3 coding DNA: TGTGCCACCAGCAGAGACTACAGGGGAACGATGCGCTACACCTTC. Encoded protein: CATSRDYRGTMRYTF.

The V call is TRBV9, the J call TRBJ2-7; D unresolved. The CDR3 extends over 15 amino acids. V lost 4 bases and J 7 bases, leaving 21 bases between the germline ends. Germline-derived CDR1 and CDR2 are SGDLS and YYNGEE. The CDR3 DNA follows: TGTGCCAGCAGCCCCGATTGGGCCGGATTTGGGGAGCAGTACTTC. It encodes CASSPDWAGFGEQYF.

The genes are TRBV2 and TRBJ2-1; the match to TRBD2 covers 14 bases. The germline CDR1 and CDR2 sequences are SNHLY and FYNNEI. CDR3 size: 14 residues. Trimming at V came to 6 bases and at J to 10 bases, leaving 5 bases not matched to a gene. CDR3 loop: CASRTSGGAKEQFF. CDR3 in DNA: TGTGCCAGCAGGACTAGCGGGGGGGCCAAAGAGCAGTTCTTC.

The chain links TRBV7-8 to TRBJ2-5; tentatively, D is TRBD1 (6 bases). The CDR3 sequence is 16 residues long. Germline CDR1 SGHVS, CDR2 FQNEAQ. Trimming took 1 base from V and 0 from J, leaving 12 bases between them. The CDR3: CASSLGRTAYQETQYF. CDR3 DNA: TGTGCCAGCAGCTTAGGCAGGACAGCTTACCAAGAGACCCAGTACTTC.

The rearrangement joins TRBV4-2 to TRBJ1-1; 8 positions match TRBD1. J gave up 10 bases and V 5 bases, and 12 bases lay outside the gene matches. CDR1 and CDR2 from the germline V gene are LGHNA and YNFKEQ. This CDR3 comprises 14 residues. The CDR3 loop reads CASSRDRFFPGAFF. The CDR3 DNA is TGTGCCAGCAGCAGGGACAGGTTCTTTCCGGGAGCTTTCTTT.

The chain carries TRBV28 and TRBJ1-1, with D possibly TRBD1 on 5 matching bases. This CDR3 contains 13 residues. Trimming removed 4 bases from V and 1 base from J, with 7 bases in between. Germline V gene data show CDR1 as MDHEN and CDR2 as SYDVKM. CDR3 sequence (DNA): TGTGCCAGCAGTTCCGGACAGAACACTGAAGCTTTCTTT. This encodes CASSSGQNTEAFF.

This clone was seen a few times. The rearrangement links TRBV24-1 to TRBJ1-5, with D maybe TRBD1 (6 bases). V lost 10 bases, J lost 0 bases, and 12 bases lay in between. The CDR3 covers 14 residues. The V gene's germline CDR1 is KGHDR and CDR2 SFDVKD. The CDR3 is CATGAGDSNQPQHF. Written as DNA, the CDR3 is TGTGCCACTGGGGCAGGGGATAGCAATCAGCCCCAGCATTTT.

The gene calls are TRBV7-9 and TRBJ1-1; D gene ambiguous. From germline, CDR1 is SEHNR and CDR2 FQNEAQ (reference sequence). The CDR3 covers 14 residues. V was cut by 6 bases and J by 4 bases, with 15 bases left in between. CDR3: CASSTGLEGTEAFF. CDR3 bases: TGTGCCAGCAGTACCGGGCTAGAGGGCACTGAAGCTTTCTTT.

The rearrangement links TRBV9 to TRBJ2-3; 10 nucleotides agree with TRBD2. V lost 3 bases, J lost 1 base, and 2 bases stayed unmatched. The germline V gene has CDR1 SGDLS and CDR2 YYNGEE. The CDR3 loop spans 15 amino acids. DNA for the CDR3: TGTGCCAGCAGCGAGGGGACTAGCGGCACAGATACGCAGTATTTT. Amino acid sequence: CASSEGTSGTDTQYF.

The rearrangement uses TRBV30 and TRBJ1-4, with D unresolved. Germline lookup yields CDR1 GTSNPN and CDR2 SVGIG (reference sequence). This CDR3 is 12 amino acids long. Trimming took off 4 bases at V and 8 bases at J, with 11 bases between the two ends. CDR3 DNA sequence: TGTGCCTGGACCCGGGGAGGGGAAAAACTGTTTTTT. Protein product: CAWTRGGEKLFF.

The rearrangement links TRBV7-2 to TRBJ2-1; TRBD1 might be the D (5 bases). The V and J ends lost 5 bases and 8 bases respectively, with 22 bases between them. The germline V gene has CDR1 SGHTA and CDR2 FQGNSA. There are 16 residues in the CDR3. CDR3 amino acids: CASSPQDQGTFHEQFF. The CDR3, as DNA: TGTGCCAGCAGCCCCCAGGATCAGGGCACGTTTCATGAGCAGTTCTTC.

The CDR3 loop is CASSLEKGTSALFF. CDR3 nucleotides: TGCGCCAGCAGCCTAGAAAAAGGGACTAGCGCCCTGTTCTTC. The rearrangement joins TRBV5-1 to TRBJ2-1; 10 bases are a match to TRBD2. Per the germline V gene, CDR1 is SGHRS and CDR2 is YFSETQ. V lost 4 bases and J lost 15; bases outside the gene matches: 13. CDR3 length equals 14 residues.

The chain joins TRBV6-6 to TRBJ1-4, with 8 bases identical to TRBD1. This CDR3 spans 15 amino acids. V shed 2 bases, J shed 8 bases, and the junction held 7 bases outside the gene matches. Germline V gene sequence: CDR1 MNHNY, CDR2 SVGAGI (reference sequence). Here the CDR3 reads CASSYTTGENEKLFF. The CDR3 region has the DNA TGTGCCAGCAGTTACACGACAGGGGAGAACGAAAAACTGTTTTTT.

V gene TRBV2 combines with J gene TRBJ2-3, with D possibly TRBD2 on 6 matching bases. With 4 bases removed from V and 3 bases from J, the gap between germline ends came to 14 bases. The CDR3 loop spans 15 amino acids. CDR1 is SNHLY, CDR2 FYNNEI, per germline. Here the CDR3 DNA reads TGTGCCAGCAGTGGCGGAGGGACCCTGACAGATACGCAGTATTTT. Its translation is CASSGGGTLTDTQYF.

J is TRBJ1-5 and V is TRBV5-6; TRBD1 might be the D (6 bases). The V end lost 2 bases, the J end lost 4 bases, and 13 bases lay between the germline ends. The germline CDR1 and CDR2 sequences are SGHDT and YYEEEE. This CDR3 comprises 15 residues. CDR3 region: CASSFQGSINQPQHF. As DNA, the CDR3 is TGTGCCAGCAGCTTCCAGGGGTCGATTAATCAGCCCCAGCATTTT.

Concerning this clone: At one end the junction does not follow the germline gene, possibly because of a read error. This rearrangement joins TRBV4-1 to TRBJ2-2; possible D gene TRBD1, 6 bases. The germline gives CDR1 MGHRA, CDR2 YSYEKL. This CDR3 is 14 amino acids long. CDR3 protein: CASTQPDSAGELFF. CDR3 nucleotides: TGCGCCAGCACCCAACCGGACAGTGCCGGGGAGCTGTTTTTT.

CDR3 nucleotide sequence: TGCGCCAGCAGCCAGTCTGGGTCAGGGGTATTCTACGAGCAGTACTTC. This encodes CASSQSGSGVFYEQYF. V and J are TRBV4-1 and TRBJ2-7, with D perhaps TRBD1 (6 bases). V was shortened by 3 bases and J by 3 bases, with 18 bases between the two germline ends. Germline-derived CDR1 and CDR2 are MGHRA and YSYEKL. This CDR3 spans 16 amino acids.

The rearrangement links TRBV9 to TRBJ1-3; unclear D gene. Germline assignment: CDR1 SGDLS and CDR2 YYNGEE. This CDR3 contains 16 residues. Trimming took 0 bases from V and 0 from J, leaving 10 bases between them. CDR3 amino acids: CASSVGPNYSGNTIYF. The CDR3 DNA reads TGTGCCAGCAGCGTAGGCCCGAACTACTCTGGAAACACCATATATTTT. Full variable domain (missing parts from reference TRBV9 and TRBJ1-3): DSGVTQTPKHLITATGQRVTLRCSPRSGDLSVYWYQQSLDQGLQFLIQYYNGEERAKGNILERFSAQQFPDLHSELNLSSLELGDSALYFCASSVGPNYSGNTIYFGEGSWLTVV.

The chain uses TRBV14 and TRBJ1-4, with unresolved D. The CDR3 totals 13 residues. Germline-derived CDR1 and CDR2 are SGHDN and FVKESK. Trimming removed 0 bases at V and 11 bases at J, with 10 bases between. CDR3 nucleotides: TGTGCCAGCAGCCAAGATACGTGGGAGAAACTGTTTTTT. Encoded protein: CASSQDTWEKLFF.

The V and J genes are TRBV11-2 and TRBJ2-7, with TRBD1 identical over 10 bases. Germline CDR1 is SGHAT and CDR2 is FQNNGV. The CDR3 has 15 amino acids. V trimming: 2 bases; J trimming: 4 bases; junction bases outside the gene matches: 5. CDR3: CASSLLTGGPYEQYF. CDR3 nucleotide sequence: TGTGCCAGCAGCTTACTGACAGGGGGCCCATACGAGCAGTACTTC.

The chain couples TRBV6-2 or TRBV6-3 to TRBJ2-3; D may be TRBD1 (5 bases). Trimming took 5 bases from V and 2 from J, leaving 11 bases between them. Germline loops: CDR1 MNHEY, CDR2 SVGEGT. The CDR3 covers 14 residues. DNA of the CDR3: TGTGCCAGCAGTACCGACAGATACACAGATACGCAGTATTTT. Translated: CASSTDRYTDTQYF.

This chain connects TRBV3-1 (or the pseudogene TRBV3-2) to TRBJ2-3, with 8 bases that match TRBD1. There are 16 residues in the CDR3. CDR1 and CDR2 (germline): LGHDT, YNNKEL (reference sequence). Trimming took 4 bases from V and 1 from J; bases not matched to a gene: 7. The CDR3 here is CASSRWTGKGTDTQYF. The CDR3 region has the DNA TGTGCCAGCAGCCGATGGACAGGGAAGGGCACAGATACGCAGTATTTT.